Sequencing of this T cell receptor (beta chain) was carried out in a study of blood T cell repertoires in COVID-19. As for the study in general: The analysed material was cDNA or gDNA that came from T cells, B-cell-depleted T cells, or PBMCs.

Grouping used clinical history reported by participants in a survey and questionnaire. This CDR3 is built from 14 residues. Germline values: CDR1 WNHNN, CDR2 SYGVQD (reference sequence). Trimming took 5 bases from V and 6 from J, leaving 17 bases between them. Using immunoSEQ multiplex PCR, the repertoire was profiled, and TCRdb retains in-frame clones only, with some absent. The profile shows hundreds of thousands of clones, around 84% of them singletons. This clone has a handful of counts. This receptor was identified in a man aged 30-40 years who had recovered from COVID-19. The chain employs TRBV10-1 and TRBJ2-7, with a weak D call TRBD1 (5 bases). The sample taken for sequencing was PBMCs or T cells enriched from blood (not recorded which). This chain's CDR3 is CASSSDSENREQYF. CDR3 sequence (DNA): TGCGCCAGCAGTTCAGACAGTGAGAACCGCGAGCAGTACTTC.